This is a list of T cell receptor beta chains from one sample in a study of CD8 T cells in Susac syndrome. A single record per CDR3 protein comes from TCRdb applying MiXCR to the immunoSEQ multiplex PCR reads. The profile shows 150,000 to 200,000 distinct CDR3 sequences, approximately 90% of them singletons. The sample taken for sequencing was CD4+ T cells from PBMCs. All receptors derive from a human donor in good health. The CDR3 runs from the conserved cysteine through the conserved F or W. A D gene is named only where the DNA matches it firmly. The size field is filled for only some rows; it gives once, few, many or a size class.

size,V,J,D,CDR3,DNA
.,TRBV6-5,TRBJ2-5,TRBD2,CASSSGLAGTLQETQYF,TGTGCCAGCAGTTCGGGACTAGCGGGGACCCTCCAAGAGACCCAGTACTTC
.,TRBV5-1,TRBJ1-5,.,CASSLDGRGNQPQHF,TGCGCCAGCAGCTTAGACGGGAGGGGCAATCAGCCCCAGCATTTT
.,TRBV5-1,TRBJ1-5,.,CASSLEPQGLNQPQHF,TGCGCCAGCAGCTTGGAACCGCAGGGCCTGAATCAGCCCCAGCATTTT
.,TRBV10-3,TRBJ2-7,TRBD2,CAIRTTSGLLVEQYF,TGTGCCATCAGGACTACTAGCGGGCTCCTAGTCGAGCAGTACTTC
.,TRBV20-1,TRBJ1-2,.,CSARDPQRGGGYGYTF,TGCAGTGCTAGAGATCCTCAAAGAGGTGGGGGCTATGGCTACACCTTC
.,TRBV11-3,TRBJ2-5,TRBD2,CASSPGGREIGETQYF,TGTGCCAGCAGCCCGGGGGGGAGGGAAATCGGAGAGACCCAGTACTTC
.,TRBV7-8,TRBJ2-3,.,CASSRPYADTQYF,TGTGCCAGCAGCCGACCTTACGCGGATACGCAGTATTTT
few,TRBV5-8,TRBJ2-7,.,CASILYEQYF,TGTGCCAGCATCCTCTACGAGCAGTACTTC
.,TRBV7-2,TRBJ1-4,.,CASGRGPDEKLFF,TGTGCCAGTGGACGAGGGCCCGATGAAAAACTGTTTTTT
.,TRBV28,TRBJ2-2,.,CASSLGQADTGELFF,TGTGCCAGCAGTTTGGGTCAGGCGGACACCGGGGAGCTGTTTTTT
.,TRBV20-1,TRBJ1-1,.,CSARAPARRGAFF,TGCAGTGCTAGAGCCCCGGCGAGGCGTGGGGCTTTCTTT
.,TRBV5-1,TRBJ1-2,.,CASTYDSRDYGYTF,TGCGCCAGCACCTATGACAGTCGTGACTATGGCTACACCTTC
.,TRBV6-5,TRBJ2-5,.,CASTGRGSAQYF,TGTGCCAGCACCGGGCGGGGTTCGGCCCAGTACTTC
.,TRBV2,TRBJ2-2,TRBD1,CASSVRGQPNTGELFF,TGTGCCAGCAGTGTGAGGGGACAGCCGAACACCGGGGAGCTGTTTTTT
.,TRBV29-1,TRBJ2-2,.,CSVGAGARDTGELFF,TGCAGCGTCGGGGCGGGGGCACGAGACACCGGGGAGCTGTTTTTT
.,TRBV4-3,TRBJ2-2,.,CASSQDTGNTGELFF,TGCGCCAGCAGCCAAGATACGGGGAACACCGGGGAGCTGTTTTTT
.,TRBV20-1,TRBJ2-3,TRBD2,CSARDPSGRGDTQYF,TGCAGTGCTAGAGATCCGAGCGGGAGGGGTGATACGCAGTATTTT
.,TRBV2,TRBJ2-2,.,CASSETGGWDTGELFF,TGTGCCAGCAGTGAAACAGGAGGTTGGGACACCGGGGAGCTGTTTTTT